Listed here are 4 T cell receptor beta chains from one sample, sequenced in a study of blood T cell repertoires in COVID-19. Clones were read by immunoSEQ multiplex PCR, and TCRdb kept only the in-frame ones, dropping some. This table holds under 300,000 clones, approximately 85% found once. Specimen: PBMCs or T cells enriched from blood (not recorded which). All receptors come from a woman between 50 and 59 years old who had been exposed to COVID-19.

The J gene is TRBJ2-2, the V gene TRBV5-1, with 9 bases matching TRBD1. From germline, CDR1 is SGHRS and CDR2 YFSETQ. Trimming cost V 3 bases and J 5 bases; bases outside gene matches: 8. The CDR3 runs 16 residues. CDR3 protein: CASSYSWDRVTGELFF. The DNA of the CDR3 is TGCGCCAGCAGCTACAGCTGGGACAGGGTAACCGGGGAGCTGTTTTTT.

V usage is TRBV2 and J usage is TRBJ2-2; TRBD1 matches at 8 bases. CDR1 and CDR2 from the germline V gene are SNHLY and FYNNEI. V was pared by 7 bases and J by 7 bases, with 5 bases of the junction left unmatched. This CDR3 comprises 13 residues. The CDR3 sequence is CASIRTGNGELFF. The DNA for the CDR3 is TGTGCCAGCATTCGGACAGGGAACGGGGAGCTGTTTTTT.

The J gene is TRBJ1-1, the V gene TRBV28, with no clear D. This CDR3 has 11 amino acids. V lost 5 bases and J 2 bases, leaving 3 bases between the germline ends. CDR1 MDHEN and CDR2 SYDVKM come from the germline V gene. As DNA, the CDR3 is TGTGCCAGCAGTATAAACACTGAAGCTTTCTTT. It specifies CASSINTEAFF. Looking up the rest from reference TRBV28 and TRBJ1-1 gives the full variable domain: DVKVTQSSRYLVKRTGEKVFLECVQDMDHENMFWYRQDPGLGLRLIYFSYDVKMKEKGDIPEGYSVSREKKERFSLILESASTNQTSMYLCASSINTEAFFGQGTRLTVV.

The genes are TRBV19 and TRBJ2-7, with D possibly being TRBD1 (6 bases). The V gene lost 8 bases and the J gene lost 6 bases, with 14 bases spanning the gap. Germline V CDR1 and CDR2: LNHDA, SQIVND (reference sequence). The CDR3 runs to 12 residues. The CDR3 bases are TGTGCCAGTGGGTTCAGGGGCAGCGAGCAGTACTTC. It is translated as CASGFRGSEQYF.